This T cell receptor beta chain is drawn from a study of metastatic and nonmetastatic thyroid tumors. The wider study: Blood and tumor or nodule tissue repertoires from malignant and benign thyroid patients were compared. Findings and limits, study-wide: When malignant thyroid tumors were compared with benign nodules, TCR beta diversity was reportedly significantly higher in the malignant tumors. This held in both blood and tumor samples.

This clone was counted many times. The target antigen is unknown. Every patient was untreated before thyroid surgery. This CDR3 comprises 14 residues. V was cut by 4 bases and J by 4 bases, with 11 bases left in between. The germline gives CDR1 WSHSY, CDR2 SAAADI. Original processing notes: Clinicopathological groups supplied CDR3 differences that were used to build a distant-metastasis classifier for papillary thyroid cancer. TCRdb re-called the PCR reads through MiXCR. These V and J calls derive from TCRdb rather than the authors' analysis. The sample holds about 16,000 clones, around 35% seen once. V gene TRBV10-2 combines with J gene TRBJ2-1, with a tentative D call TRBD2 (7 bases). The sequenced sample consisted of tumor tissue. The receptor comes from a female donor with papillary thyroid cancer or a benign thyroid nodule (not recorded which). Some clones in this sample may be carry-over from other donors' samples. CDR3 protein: CASSGGREYNEQFF. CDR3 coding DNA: TGCGCCAGCAGTGGGGGGCGGGAGTACAATGAGCAGTTCTTC.